This T cell receptor beta chain was sequenced in a study of T cells after yellow fever vaccination. The CDR3 covers 12 residues. Trimming took 5 bases from V and 8 from J, leaving 10 bases between them. Germline CDR1 and CDR2: MNHEY and SVGAGI. TCRdb reanalysed the 5' RACE reads using MiXCR and keeps one entry per CDR3 protein. The sample has 100,000 to 150,000 distinct CDR3 sequences, 7.5% to 10% seen once. The rearrangement uses TRBV6-5 and TRBJ2-1; D remains unclear. This material consisted of CD8+ T cells sorted from PBMCs, taken on the day of the yellow fever booster vaccination. This clonotype was sampled from a man in his late teens or twenties who received the YFV17D yellow fever vaccine. CDR3 in amino acids: CASSLSDDEQFF. CDR3 DNA: TGTGCCAGCAGTCTCTCGGATGATGAGCAGTTCTTC.